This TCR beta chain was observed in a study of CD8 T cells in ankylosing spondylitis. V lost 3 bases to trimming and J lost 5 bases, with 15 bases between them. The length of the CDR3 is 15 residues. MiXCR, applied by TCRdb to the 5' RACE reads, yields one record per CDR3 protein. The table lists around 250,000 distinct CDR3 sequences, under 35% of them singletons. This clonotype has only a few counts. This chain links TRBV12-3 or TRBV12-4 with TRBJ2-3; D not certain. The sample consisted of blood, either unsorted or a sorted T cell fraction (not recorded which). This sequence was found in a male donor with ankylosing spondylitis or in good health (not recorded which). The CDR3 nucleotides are TGTGCCAGCAGTTTGTTGTTTGAGCATTTAGATACGCAGTATTTT. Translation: CASSLLFEHLDTQYF.